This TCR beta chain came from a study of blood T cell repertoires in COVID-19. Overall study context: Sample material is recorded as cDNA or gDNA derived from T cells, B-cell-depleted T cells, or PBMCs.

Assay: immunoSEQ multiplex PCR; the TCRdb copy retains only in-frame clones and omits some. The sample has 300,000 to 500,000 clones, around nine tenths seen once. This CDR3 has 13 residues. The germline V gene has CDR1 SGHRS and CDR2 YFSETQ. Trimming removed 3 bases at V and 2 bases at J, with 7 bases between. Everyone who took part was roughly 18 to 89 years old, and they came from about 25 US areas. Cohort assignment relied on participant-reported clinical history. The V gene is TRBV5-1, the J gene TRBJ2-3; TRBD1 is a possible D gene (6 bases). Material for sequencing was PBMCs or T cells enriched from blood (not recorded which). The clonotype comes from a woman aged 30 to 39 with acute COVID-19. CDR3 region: CASSWTVTDTQYF. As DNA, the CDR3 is TGCGCCAGCAGCTGGACAGTCACAGATACGCAGTATTTT.